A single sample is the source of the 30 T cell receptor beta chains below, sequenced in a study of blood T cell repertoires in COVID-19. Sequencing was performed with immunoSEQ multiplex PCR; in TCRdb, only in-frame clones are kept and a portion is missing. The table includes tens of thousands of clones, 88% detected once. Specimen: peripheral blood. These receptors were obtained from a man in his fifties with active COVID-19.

The CDR3 DNA reads TGCAGCGCCGGACAGGGGGCGCGGGGCTACACCTTC. It translates to CSAGQGARGYTF. The genes are TRBV29-1 and TRBJ1-2; TRBD1 aligns across 11 bases. J was trimmed by 8 bases and V by 7 bases; bases with no gene match: 6. This CDR3 is built from 12 residues. CDR1 and CDR2 from the germline V gene are SQVTM and ANQGSEA. The entire variable domain, with the rest obtained from reference TRBV29-1 and TRBJ1-2, is as follows: SAVISQKPSRDICQRGTSLTIQCQVDSQVTMMFWYRQQPGQSLTLIATANQGSEATYESGFVIDKFPISRPNLTFSTLTVSNMSPEDSSIYLCSAGQGARGYTFGSGTRLTVV.

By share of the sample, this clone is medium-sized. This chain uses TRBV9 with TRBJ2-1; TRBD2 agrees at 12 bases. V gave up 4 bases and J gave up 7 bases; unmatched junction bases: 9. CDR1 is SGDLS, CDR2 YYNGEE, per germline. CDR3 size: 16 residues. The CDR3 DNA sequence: TGTGCCAGCAGCTTTACGCTTGGGACTAGCGGGAATGAGCAGTTCTTC. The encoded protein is CASSFTLGTSGNEQFF. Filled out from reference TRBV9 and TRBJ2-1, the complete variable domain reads DSGVTQTPKHLITATGQRVTLRCSPRSGDLSVYWYQQSLDQGLQFLIQYYNGEERAKGNILERFSAQQFPDLHSELNLSSLELGDSALYFCASSFTLGTSGNEQFFGPGTRLTVL.

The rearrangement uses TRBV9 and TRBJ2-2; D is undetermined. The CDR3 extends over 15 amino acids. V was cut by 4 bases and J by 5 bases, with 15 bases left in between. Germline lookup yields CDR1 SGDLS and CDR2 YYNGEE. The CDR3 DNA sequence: TGTGCCAGCAGCCTCACGACTCAACGAACCGGGGAGCTGTTTTTT. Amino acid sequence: CASSLTTQRTGELFF.

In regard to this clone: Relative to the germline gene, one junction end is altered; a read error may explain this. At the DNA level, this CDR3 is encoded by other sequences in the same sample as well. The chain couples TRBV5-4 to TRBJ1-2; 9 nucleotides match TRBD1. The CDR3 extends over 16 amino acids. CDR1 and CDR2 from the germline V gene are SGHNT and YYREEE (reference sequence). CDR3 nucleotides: TGCGCCAGCAGCTTAAGGACAGGGGATCCTTTCTATGGCTACACCTTC. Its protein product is CASSLRTGDPFYGYTF.

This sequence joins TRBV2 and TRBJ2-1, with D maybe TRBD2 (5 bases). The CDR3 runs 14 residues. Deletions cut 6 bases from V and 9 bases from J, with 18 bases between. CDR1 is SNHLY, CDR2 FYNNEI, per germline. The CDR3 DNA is TGTGCCAGCAGGGCCAAGGGAGTGGTGGTTGAGCAGTTCTTC. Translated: CASRAKGVVVEQFF.

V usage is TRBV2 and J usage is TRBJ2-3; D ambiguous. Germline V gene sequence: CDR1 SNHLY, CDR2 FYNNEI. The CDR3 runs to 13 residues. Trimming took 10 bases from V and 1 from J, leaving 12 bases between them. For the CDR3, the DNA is TGTGCCAATAGGATAGAGGGCACAGATACGCAGTATTTT. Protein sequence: CANRIEGTDTQYF.

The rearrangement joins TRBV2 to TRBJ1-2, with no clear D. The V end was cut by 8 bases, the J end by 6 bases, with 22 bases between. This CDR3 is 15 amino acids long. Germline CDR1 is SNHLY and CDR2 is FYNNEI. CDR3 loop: CASAKLSRRKDGYTF. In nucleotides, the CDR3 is TGTGCCAGCGCCAAACTCTCGCGGCGGAAGGATGGCTACACCTTC.

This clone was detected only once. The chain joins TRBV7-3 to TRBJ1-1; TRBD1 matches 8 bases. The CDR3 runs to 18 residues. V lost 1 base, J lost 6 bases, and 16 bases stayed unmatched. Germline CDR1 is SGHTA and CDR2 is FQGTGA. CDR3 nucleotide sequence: TGTGCCAGCAGCTTAAATTTCCAGGGGGCGTTAAGAGACTCTGAAGCTTTCTTT. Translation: CASSLNFQGALRDSEAFF.

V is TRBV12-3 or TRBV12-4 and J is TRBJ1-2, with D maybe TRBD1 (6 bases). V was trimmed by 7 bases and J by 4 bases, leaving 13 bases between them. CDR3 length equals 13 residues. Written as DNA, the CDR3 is TGTGCCAGCACCTGGGGGCGTTCCTATGGCTACACCTTC. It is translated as CASTWGRSYGYTF.

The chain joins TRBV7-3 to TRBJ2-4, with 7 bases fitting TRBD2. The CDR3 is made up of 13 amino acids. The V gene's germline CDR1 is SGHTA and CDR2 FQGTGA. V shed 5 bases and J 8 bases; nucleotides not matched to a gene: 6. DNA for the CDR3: TGTGCCAGCAGCCCTACGGGGAGGGACATTCAGTACTTC. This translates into CASSPTGRDIQYF.

The CDR3 nucleotides are TGCAGTGCTAGTCGGGACAGGTCTCTGGGTCAAGAGACCCAGTACTTC. Its protein is CSASRDRSLGQETQYF. The V call is TRBV20-1, the J call TRBJ2-5; 8 bases are shared with TRBD1. Losses at the gene ends were 3 bases for V and 2 bases for J; bases not matched to a gene: 11. Germline values: CDR1 DFQATT, CDR2 SNEGSKA (reference sequence). This CDR3 is 16 amino acids long.

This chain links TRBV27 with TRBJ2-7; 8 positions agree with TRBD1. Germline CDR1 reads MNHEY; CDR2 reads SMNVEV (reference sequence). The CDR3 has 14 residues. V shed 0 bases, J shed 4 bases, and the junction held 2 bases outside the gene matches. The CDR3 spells CASSLSTGVYEQYF. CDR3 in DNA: TGTGCCAGCAGTTTATCGACAGGGGTTTACGAGCAGTACTTC.

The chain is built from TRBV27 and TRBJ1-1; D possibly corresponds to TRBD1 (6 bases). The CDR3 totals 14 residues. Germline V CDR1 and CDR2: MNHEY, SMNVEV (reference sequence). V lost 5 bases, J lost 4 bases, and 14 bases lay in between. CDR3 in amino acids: CASSLFQGSTEAFF. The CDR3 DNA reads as TGTGCCAGCAGTCTTTTTCAGGGGAGCACTGAAGCTTTCTTT.

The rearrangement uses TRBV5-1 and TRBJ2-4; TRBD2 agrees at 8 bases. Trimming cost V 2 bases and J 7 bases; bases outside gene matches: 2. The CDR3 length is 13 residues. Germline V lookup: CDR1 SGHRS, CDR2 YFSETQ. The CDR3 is CASSLAGENIQYF. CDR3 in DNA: TGCGCCAGCAGCTTAGCGGGAGAGAACATTCAGTACTTC.

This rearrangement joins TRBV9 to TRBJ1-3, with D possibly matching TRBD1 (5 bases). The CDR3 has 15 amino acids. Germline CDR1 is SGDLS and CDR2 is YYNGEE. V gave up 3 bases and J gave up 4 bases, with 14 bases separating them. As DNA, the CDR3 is TGTGCCAGCAGCGCAAACACCAGGGCCGGAAACACCATATATTTT. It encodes CASSANTRAGNTIYF.

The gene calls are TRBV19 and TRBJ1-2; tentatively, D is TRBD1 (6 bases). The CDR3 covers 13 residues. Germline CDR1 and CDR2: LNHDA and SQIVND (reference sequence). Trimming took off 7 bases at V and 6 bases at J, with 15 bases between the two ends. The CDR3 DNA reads TGTGCCAGTACCCCAGGGGTAGGTAATGGCTACACCTTC. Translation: CASTPGVGNGYTF.

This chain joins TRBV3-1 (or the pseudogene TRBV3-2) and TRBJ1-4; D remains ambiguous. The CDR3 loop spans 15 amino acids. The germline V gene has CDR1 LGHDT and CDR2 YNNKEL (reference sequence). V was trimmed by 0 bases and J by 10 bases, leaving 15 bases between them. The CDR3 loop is CASSQDLSQTGKLFF. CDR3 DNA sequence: TGTGCCAGCAGCCAAGATCTGTCCCAGACGGGAAAACTGTTTTTT.

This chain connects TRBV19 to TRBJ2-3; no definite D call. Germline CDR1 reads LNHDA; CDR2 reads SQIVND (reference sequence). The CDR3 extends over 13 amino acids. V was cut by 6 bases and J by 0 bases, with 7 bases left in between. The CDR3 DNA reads TGTGCCAGTAGCTCCCTTAGCACAGATACGCAGTATTTT. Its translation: CASSSLSTDTQYF.

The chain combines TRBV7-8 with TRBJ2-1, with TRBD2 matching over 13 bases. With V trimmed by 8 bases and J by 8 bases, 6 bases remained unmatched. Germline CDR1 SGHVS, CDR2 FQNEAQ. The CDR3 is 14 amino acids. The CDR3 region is CASVTSGGAYEQFF. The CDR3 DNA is TGTGCCAGCGTAACTAGCGGGGGGGCATATGAGCAGTTCTTC.

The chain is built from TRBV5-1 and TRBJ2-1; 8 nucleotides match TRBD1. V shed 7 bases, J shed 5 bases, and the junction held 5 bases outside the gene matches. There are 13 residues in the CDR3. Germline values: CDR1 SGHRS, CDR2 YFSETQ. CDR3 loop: CASSKDRDNEQFF. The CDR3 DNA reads TGCGCCAGCTCCAAGGACAGGGACAATGAGCAGTTCTTC.

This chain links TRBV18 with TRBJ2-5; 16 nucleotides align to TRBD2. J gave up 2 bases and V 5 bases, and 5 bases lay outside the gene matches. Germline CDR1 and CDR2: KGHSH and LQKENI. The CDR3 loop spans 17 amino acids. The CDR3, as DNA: TGTGCCAGCTCATCGGGACTAGCGGGAGGGGGTCAAGAGACCCAGTACTTC. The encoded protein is CASSSGLAGGGQETQYF.

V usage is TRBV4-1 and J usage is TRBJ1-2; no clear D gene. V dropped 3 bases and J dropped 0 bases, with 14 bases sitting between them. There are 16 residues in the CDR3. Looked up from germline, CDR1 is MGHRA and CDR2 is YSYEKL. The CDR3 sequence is CASSQPHYGANYGYTF. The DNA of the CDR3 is TGCGCCAGCAGCCAGCCACACTATGGAGCTAACTATGGCTACACCTTC.

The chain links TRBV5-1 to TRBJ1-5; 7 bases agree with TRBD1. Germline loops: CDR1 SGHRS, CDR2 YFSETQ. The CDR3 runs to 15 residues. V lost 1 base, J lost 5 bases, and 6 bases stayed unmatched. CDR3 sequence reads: CASSLTGDEDQPQHF. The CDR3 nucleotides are TGCGCCAGCAGCTTGACAGGGGATGAGGATCAGCCCCAGCATTTT.

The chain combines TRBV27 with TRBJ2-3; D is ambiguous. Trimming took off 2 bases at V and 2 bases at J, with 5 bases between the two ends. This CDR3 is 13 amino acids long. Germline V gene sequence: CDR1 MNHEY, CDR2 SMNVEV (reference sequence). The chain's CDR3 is CASSLAITDTQYF. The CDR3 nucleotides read TGTGCCAGCAGTTTAGCGATCACAGATACGCAGTATTTT.

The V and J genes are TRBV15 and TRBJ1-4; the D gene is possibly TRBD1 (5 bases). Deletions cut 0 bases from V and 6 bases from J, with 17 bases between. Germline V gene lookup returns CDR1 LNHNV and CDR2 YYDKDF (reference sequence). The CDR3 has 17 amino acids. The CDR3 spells CATSRDLFVGRDEKLFF. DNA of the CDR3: TGTGCCACCAGCAGAGATCTCTTTGTGGGGCGCGATGAAAAACTGTTTTTT.

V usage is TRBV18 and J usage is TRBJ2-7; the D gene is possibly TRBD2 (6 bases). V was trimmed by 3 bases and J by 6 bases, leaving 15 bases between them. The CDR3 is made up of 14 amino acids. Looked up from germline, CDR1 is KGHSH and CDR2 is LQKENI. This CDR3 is CASSPGLATAEQYF. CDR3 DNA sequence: TGTGCCAGCTCACCGGGGCTAGCGACGGCCGAGCAGTACTTC.

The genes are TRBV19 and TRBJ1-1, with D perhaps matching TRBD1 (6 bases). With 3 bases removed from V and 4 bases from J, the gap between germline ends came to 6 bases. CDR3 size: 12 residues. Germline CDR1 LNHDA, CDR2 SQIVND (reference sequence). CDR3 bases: TGTGCCAGTAGTATGGGGGCCACTGAAGCTTTCTTT. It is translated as CASSMGATEAFF.

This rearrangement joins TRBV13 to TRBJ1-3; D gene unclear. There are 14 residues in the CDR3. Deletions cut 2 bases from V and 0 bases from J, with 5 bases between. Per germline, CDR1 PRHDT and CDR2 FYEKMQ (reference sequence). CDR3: CASSLRGSGNTIYF. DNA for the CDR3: TGTGCCAGCAGCTTACGAGGCTCTGGAAACACCATATATTTT.

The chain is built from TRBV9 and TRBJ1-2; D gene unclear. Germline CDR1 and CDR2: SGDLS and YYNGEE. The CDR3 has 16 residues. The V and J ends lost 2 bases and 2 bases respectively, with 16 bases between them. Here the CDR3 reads CASSVSKIGLNYGYTF. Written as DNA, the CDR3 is TGTGCCAGCAGCGTGTCAAAGATCGGGTTGAACTATGGCTACACCTTC.

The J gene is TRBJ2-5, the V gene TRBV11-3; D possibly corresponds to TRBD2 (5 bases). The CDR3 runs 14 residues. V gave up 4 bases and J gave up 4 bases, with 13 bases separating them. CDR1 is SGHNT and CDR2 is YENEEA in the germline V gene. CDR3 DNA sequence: TGTGCCAGCAGCTCGTTTGGAGGAAGAGAGACCCAGTACTTC. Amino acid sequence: CASSSFGGRETQYF.